This T cell receptor (beta chain) derives from a study of tissue T cells after allogeneic stem cell transplantation. Study results and caveats: Anatomically similar tissues had similar TCR repertoires within each patient. Sampling depth was limited, and the cohort was small and clinically varied.

Sequenced by immunoSEQ multiplex PCR; TCRdb stores in-frame clones only, minus some. The sample includes about 11,000 clones, roughly two fifths of them seen just once. By share, this clone ranks as medium-sized (0.01 to 0.1%). The antigen remains unidentified. Any gene name here is a mouse gene name. The CDR3 end lies 1 residue beyond the end of the read and is filled in from the germline J gene. The time point here: mouse harvest day 7 after allogeneic transplant. Tail vein injection delivered 10^7 T-cell-depleted bone marrow cells and 10^6 splenic CD5+ T cells. B6 (H2b) cells into BALB/c (H2d) mice; tissues taken at day 7 or 14. V was shortened by 0 bases and J by 7 bases, with 10 bases between the two germline ends. Per the germline V gene, CDR1 is SGHSA and CDR2 is FRNQAP. This CDR3 is 14 amino acids long.

Sequencing used skin. This sequence originates from a female BALB/c mouse given C57BL/6 T cells with graft-versus-host disease after an allogeneic hematopoietic cell transplant. This chain joins TRBV16 and TRBJ2-1, with TRBD1 as a possible D gene (5 bases). CDR3 protein: CASSLDAGRAEQFF. CDR3 bases read: TGTGCAAGCAGCTTAGACGCAGGGAGAGCTGAGCAGTTC.